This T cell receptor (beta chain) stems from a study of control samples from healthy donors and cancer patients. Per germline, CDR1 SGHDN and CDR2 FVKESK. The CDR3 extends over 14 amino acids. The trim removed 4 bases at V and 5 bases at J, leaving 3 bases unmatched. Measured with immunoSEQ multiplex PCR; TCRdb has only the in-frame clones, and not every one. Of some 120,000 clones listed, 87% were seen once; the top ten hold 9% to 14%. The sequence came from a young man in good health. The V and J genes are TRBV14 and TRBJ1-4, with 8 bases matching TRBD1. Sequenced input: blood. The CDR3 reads CASSPRQGNEKLFF. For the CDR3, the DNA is TGTGCCAGCAGCCCACGACAGGGGAATGAAAAACTGTTTTTT. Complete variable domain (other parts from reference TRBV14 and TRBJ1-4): EAGVTQFPSHSVIEKGQTVTLRCDPISGHDNLYWYRRVMGKEIKFLLHFVKESKQDESGMPNNRFLAERTGGTYSTLKVQPAELEDSGVYFCASSPRQGNEKLFFGSGTQLSVL.